This passage covers 12 T cell receptor beta chains from one sample sequenced in a study of shared clonotypes between healthy human individuals. The data were produced by immunoSEQ multiplex PCR, yet TCRdb's version contains in-frame clones alone and is incomplete. Here the sample spans under 1,900,000 clones, around 98.5% being singletons. The sample consisted of naive CD4+ T cells sorted from blood. Documented subset: CD45RA+ positively selected. Every receptor here comes from a man aged 25-45 years in good health.

This chain links TRBV5-1 with TRBJ2-1; 7 bases are a match to TRBD2. The CDR3 sequence is 13 residues long. The V gene end was trimmed by 3 bases and the J gene end by 5 bases; junction bases not matched to a gene: 2. Germline V gene lookup returns CDR1 SGHRS and CDR2 YFSETQ. DNA of the CDR3: TGCGCCAGCAGCTATGGGACTAACAATGAGCAGTTCTTC. Protein sequence: CASSYGTNNEQFF.

The genes are TRBV30 and TRBJ1-5, with D maybe TRBD1 (5 bases). Germline V lookup: CDR1 GTSNPN, CDR2 SVGIG (reference sequence). V lost 0 bases and J 0 bases, leaving 15 bases between the germline ends. The CDR3 contains 17 residues. CDR3 DNA: TGTGCCTGGAGTGTACAACGGCAGGGAGGTAGCAATCAGCCCCAGCATTTT. This codes for CAWSVQRQGGSNQPQHF.

The rearrangement joins TRBV28 to TRBJ1-2, with 9 bases aligning to TRBD1. The J segment lost 5 bases and the V segment lost 5 bases, leaving 3 bases of the junction unmatched. Per germline, CDR1 MDHEN and CDR2 SYDVKM. This CDR3 has 13 residues. This chain's CDR3 is CASSRQGEYGYTF. Written as DNA, the CDR3 is TGTGCCAGCAGTAGACAGGGGGAGTATGGCTACACCTTC.

The chain carries TRBV10-3 and TRBJ2-6, with a possible D match to TRBD1 (5 bases). This CDR3 has 15 amino acids. Trimming took 9 bases from V and 0 from J, leaving 12 bases between them. CDR1 is ENHRY and CDR2 is SYGVKD in the germline V gene. CDR3 bases: TGTGCCATGAAACAGGAGCCCTCTGGGGCCAACGTCCTGACTTTC. It encodes CAMKQEPSGANVLTF.

J is TRBJ1-1 and V is TRBV19; 8 nucleotides align to TRBD1. The J segment lost 1 base and the V segment lost 4 bases, leaving 2 bases of the junction unmatched. There are 14 residues in the CDR3. Germline CDR1 is LNHDA and CDR2 is SQIVND (reference sequence). The CDR3 reads CASSRDRRNTEAFF. Written as DNA, the CDR3 is TGTGCCAGTAGTAGGGACAGGAGGAACACTGAAGCTTTCTTT.

This clone was counted once. The genes are TRBV11-3 and TRBJ2-5; the D is unclear. This CDR3 contains 13 residues. The germline V gene has CDR1 SGHNT and CDR2 YENEEA. The V gene lost 0 bases and the J gene lost 4 bases, with 6 bases spanning the gap. This chain's CDR3 is CASSLDARETQYF. In DNA form, the CDR3 reads TGTGCCAGCAGCTTAGATGCCCGAGAGACCCAGTACTTC.

This rearrangement joins TRBV9 to TRBJ2-1, with D unresolved. The CDR3 sequence is 13 residues long. Between the trimmed V and J ends, which lost 5 bases and 6 bases, there was a span of 12 bases. Per the germline V gene, CDR1 is SGDLS and CDR2 is YYNGEE. DNA of the CDR3: TGTGCCAGCAGTCTGGCAGGTAGCAATGAGCAGTTCTTC. This codes for CASSLAGSNEQFF.

This chain links TRBV29-1 with TRBJ2-7, with 12 bases identical to TRBD2. The trim removed 7 bases at V and 4 bases at J, leaving 2 bases unmatched. This CDR3 is built from 12 residues. CDR1 and CDR2 from the germline V gene are SQVTM and ANQGSEA. CDR3 coding DNA: TGCAGCGCGGGACTAGCGGGTTACGAGCAGTACTTC. Its protein is CSAGLAGYEQYF.

The chain recombines TRBV28 with TRBJ2-3, with 10 bases matching TRBD2. The CDR3 runs to 16 residues. CDR1 and CDR2 (germline): MDHEN, SYDVKM. V lost 5 bases and J lost 5; bases outside the gene matches: 10. The CDR3 protein is CASSTTSGMWLDTQYF. In DNA, the CDR3 is TGTGCCAGCAGTACCACTAGCGGGATGTGGCTAGATACGCAGTATTTT.

V gene TRBV5-6 combines with J gene TRBJ2-7; D perhaps matches TRBD2 (5 bases). V lost 3 bases and J lost 6, with 22 bases in between. Germline CDR1 and CDR2: SGHDT and YYEEEE. This CDR3 is 16 amino acids long. The DNA for the CDR3 is TGTGCCAGCAGCTCGTCCGTGCGGGTCCTAATGGTCGAGCAGTACTTC. Translation: CASSSSVRVLMVEQYF.

In DNA form, the CDR3 reads TGTGCCAGCGGAATAGACAGCACAGATACGCAGTATTTT. This codes for CASGIDSTDTQYF. V usage is TRBV28 and J usage is TRBJ2-3; no clear D gene. Trimming removed 8 bases at V and 0 bases at J, with 9 bases between. The CDR3 contains 13 residues. Germline CDR1 and CDR2: MDHEN and SYDVKM.

This clone is a singleton in its sample. The chain employs TRBV28 and TRBJ2-7, with 10 bases identical to TRBD1. J gave up 5 bases and V 2 bases, and 18 bases lay outside the gene matches. Germline values: CDR1 MDHEN, CDR2 SYDVKM. The CDR3 sequence is 19 residues long. The CDR3 spells CASSLVVPGQGWPFNEQYF. Written as DNA, the CDR3 is TGTGCCAGCAGTTTAGTGGTCCCGGGACAGGGGTGGCCCTTCAACGAGCAGTACTTC.